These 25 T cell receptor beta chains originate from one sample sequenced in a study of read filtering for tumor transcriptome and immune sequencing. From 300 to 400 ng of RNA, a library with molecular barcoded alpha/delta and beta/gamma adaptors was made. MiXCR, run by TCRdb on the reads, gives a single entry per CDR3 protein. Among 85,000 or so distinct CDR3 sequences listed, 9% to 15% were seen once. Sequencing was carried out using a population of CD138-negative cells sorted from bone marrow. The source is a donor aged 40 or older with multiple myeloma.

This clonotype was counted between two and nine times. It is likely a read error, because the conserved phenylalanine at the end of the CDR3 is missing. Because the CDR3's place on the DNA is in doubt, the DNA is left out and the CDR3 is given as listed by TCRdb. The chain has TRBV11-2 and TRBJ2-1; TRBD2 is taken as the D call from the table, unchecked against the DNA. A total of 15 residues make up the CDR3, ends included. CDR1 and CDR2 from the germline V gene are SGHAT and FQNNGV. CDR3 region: CASSLDGGKLREQIY.

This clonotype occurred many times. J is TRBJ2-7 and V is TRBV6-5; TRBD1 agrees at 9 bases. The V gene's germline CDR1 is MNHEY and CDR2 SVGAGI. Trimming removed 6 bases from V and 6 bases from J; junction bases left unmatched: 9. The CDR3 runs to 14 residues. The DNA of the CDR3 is TGTGCCAGCAGGGCTAGGGGACAGGGTTTCGAGCAGTACTTC. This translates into CASRARGQGFEQYF.

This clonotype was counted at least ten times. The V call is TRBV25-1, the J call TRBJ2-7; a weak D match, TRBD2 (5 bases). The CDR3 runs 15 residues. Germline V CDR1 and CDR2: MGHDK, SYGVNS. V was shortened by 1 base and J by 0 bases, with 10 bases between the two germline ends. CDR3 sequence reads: CASSEFGGHSYEQYF. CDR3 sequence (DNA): TGTGCCAGCAGTGAATTCGGAGGTCACTCCTACGAGCAGTACTTC.

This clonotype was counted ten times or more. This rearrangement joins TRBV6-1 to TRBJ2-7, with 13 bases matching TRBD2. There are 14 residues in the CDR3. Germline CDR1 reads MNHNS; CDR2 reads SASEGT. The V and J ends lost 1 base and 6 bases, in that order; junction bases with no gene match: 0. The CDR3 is CASSEGLAGGEQYF. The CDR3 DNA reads TGTGCCAGCAGTGAAGGACTAGCGGGAGGCGAGCAGTACTTC.

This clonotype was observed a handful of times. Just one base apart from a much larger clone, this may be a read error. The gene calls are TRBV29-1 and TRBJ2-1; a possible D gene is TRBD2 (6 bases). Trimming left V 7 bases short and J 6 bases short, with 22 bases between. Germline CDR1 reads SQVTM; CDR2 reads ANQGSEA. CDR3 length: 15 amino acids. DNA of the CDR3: TGCAGCGCTAAAGCCCGGGGGACCTCGCGCAATGAGCAGTTCTTC. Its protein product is CSAKARGTSRNEQFF.

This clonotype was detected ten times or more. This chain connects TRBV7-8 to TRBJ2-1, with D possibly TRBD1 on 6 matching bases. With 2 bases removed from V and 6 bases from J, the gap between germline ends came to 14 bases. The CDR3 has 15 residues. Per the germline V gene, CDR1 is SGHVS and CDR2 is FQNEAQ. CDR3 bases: TGTGCCAGCAGCTTAAGCGGACAGCCTTCCAATGAGCAGTTCTTC. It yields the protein CASSLSGQPSNEQFF.

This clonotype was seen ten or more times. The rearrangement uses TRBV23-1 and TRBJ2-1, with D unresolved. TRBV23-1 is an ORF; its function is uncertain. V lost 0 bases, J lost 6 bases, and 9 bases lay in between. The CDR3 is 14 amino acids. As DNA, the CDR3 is TGCGCCAGCAGTCAATCGATGGCAGGCAATGAGCAGTTCTTC. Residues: CASSQSMAGNEQFF.

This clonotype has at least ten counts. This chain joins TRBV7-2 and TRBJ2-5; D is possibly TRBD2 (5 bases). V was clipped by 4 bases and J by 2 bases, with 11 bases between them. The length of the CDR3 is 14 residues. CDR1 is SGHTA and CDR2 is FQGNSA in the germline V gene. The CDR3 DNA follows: TGTGCCAGCAGCTCTTTTAGCGTTCAAGAGACCCAGTACTTC. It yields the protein CASSSFSVQETQYF.

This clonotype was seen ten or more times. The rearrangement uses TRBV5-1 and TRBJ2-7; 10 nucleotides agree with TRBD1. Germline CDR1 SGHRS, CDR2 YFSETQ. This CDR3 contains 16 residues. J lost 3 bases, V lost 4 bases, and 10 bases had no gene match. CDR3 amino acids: CASSPPRTGGNYEQYF. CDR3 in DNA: TGCGCCAGCAGCCCCCCGAGGACAGGGGGAAACTACGAGCAGTACTTC. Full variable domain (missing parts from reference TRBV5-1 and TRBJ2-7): KAGVTQTPRYLIKTRGQQVTLSCSPISGHRSVSWYQQTPGQGLQFLFEYFSETQRNKGNFPGRFSGRQFSNSRSEMNVSTLELGDSALYLCASSPPRTGGNYEQYFGPGTRLTVT.

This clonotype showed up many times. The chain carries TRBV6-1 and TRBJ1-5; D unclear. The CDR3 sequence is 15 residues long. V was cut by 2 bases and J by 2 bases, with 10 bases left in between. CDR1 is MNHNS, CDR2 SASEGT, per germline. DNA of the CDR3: TGTGCCAGCAGTGAAAGGCATGGTGGCAATCAGCCCCAGCATTTT. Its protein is CASSERHGGNQPQHF.

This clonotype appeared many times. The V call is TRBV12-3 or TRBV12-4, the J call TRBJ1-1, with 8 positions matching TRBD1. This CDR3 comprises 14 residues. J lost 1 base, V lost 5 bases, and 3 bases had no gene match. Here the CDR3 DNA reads TGTGCCAGCAGTGTTGACAGGGGGAACACTGAAGCTTTCTTT. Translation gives CASSVDRGNTEAFF.

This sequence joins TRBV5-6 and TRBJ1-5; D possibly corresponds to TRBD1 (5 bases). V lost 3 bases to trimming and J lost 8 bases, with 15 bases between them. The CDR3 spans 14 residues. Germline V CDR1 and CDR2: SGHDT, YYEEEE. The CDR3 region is CASSSGRTIEPQHF. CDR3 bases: TGTGCCAGCAGCTCGGGACGGACCATTGAGCCCCAGCATTTT. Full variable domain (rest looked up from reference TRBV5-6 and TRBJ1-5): DAGVTQSPTHLIKTRGQQVTLRCSPKSGHDTVSWYQQALGQGPQFIFQYYEEEERQRGNFPDRFSGHQFPNYSSELNVNALLLGDSALYLCASSSGRTIEPQHFGDGTRLSIL.

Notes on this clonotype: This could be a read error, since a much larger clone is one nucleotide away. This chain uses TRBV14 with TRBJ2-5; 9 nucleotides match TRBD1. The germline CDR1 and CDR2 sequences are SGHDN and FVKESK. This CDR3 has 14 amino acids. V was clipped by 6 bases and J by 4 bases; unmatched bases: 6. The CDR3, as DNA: TGTGCCAGCAGTCGCTCGGACAGGGGAGAGACCCAGTACTTC. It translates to CASSRSDRGETQYF.

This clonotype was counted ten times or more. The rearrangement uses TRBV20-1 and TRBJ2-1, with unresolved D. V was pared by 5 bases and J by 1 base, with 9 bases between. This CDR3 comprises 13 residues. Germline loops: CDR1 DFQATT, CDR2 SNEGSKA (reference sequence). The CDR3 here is CSAGGRSYNEQFF. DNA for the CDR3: TGCAGTGCTGGTGGGCGATCCTACAATGAGCAGTTCTTC.

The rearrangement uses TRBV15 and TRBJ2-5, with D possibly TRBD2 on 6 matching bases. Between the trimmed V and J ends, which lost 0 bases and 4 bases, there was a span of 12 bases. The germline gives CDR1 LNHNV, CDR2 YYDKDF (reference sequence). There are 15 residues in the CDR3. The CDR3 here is CATSREGGRAETQYF. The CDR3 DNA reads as TGTGCCACCAGCAGAGAGGGAGGCAGGGCAGAGACCCAGTACTTC.

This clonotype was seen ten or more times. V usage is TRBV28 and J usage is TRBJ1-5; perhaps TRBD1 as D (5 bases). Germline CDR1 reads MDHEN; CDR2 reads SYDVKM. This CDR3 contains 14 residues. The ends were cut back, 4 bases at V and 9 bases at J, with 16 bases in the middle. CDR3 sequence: CASSSTFDSAPQHF. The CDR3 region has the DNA TGTGCCAGCAGTTCCACCTTTGACAGTGCGCCCCAGCATTTT.

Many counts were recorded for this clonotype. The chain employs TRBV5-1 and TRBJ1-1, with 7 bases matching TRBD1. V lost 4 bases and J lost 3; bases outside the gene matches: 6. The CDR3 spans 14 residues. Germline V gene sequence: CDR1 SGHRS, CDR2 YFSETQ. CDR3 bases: TGCGCCAGCAGCAGGGGACAGAAGGACACTGAAGCTTTCTTT. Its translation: CASSRGQKDTEAFF.

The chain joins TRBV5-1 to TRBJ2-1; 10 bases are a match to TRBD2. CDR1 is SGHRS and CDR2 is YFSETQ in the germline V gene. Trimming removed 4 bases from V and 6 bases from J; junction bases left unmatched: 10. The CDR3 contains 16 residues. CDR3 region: CASSPPGAGGSNEQFF. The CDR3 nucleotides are TGCGCCAGCAGCCCCCCCGGAGCGGGAGGGTCCAATGAGCAGTTCTTC.

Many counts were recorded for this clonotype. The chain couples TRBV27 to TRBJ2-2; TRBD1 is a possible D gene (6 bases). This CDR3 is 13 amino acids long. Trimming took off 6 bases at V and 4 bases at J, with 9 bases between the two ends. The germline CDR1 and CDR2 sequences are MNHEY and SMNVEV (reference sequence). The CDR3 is CASRIQGTGELFF. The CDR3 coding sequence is TGTGCCAGCAGGATACAGGGCACCGGGGAGCTGTTTTTT.

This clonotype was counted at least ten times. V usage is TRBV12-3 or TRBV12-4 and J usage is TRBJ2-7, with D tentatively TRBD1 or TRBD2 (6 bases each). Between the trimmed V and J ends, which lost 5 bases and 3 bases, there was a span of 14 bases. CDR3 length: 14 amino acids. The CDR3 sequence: CASSGTRGVYEQYF. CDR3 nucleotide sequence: TGTGCCAGCAGTGGGACGAGGGGGGTCTACGAGCAGTACTTC.

DNA for the CDR3: TGTGCCAGCAGTTTCAGACTAGCGGCCAATGAGCAGTTCTTC. This codes for CASSFRLAANEQFF. The chain is built from TRBV6-2 or TRBV6-3 and TRBJ2-1; 9 nucleotides align to TRBD2. Germline V lookup: CDR1 MNHEY, CDR2 SVGEGT. The CDR3 loop spans 14 amino acids. The ends lost 4 bases at V and 6 bases at J; junction bases unmatched: 4.

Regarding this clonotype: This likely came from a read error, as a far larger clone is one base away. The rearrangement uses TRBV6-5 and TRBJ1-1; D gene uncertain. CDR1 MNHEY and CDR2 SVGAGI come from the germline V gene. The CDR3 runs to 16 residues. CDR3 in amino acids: CASRTAGKERRTEASF. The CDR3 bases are TGTGCCAGCCGAACCGCGGGAAAGGAACGCCGGACTGAAGCTTCCTTT.

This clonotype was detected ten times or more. The CDR3 loop is CASSFGAGGPDEQFF. CDR3 in DNA: TGTGCCAGCAGTTTCGGAGCGGGAGGGCCCGATGAGCAGTTCTTC. The chain links TRBV12-3 or TRBV12-4 to TRBJ2-1; 10 nucleotides match TRBD2. Trimming removed 3 bases from V and 8 bases from J; junction bases left unmatched: 7. The CDR3 consists of 15 residues.

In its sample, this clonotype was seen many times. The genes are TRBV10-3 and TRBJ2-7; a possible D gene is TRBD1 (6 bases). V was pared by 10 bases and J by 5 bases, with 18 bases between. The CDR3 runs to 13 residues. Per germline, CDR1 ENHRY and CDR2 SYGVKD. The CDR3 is CATWPGAWDEQYF. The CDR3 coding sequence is TGTGCCACTTGGCCAGGGGCTTGGGACGAGCAGTACTTC.

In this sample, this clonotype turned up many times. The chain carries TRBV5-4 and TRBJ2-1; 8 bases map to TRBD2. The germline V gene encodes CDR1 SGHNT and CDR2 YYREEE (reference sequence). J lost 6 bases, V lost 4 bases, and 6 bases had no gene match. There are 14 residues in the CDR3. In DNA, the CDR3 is TGTGCCAGCAGCCATATAGCGGGGAGCAATGAGCAGTTCTTC. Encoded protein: CASSHIAGSNEQFF. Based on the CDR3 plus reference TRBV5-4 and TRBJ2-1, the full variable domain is ETGVTQSPTHLIKTRGQQVTLRCSSQSGHNTVSWYQQALGQGPQFIFQYYREEENGRGNFPPRFSGLQFPNYSSELNVNALELDDSALYLCASSHIAGSNEQFFGPGTRLTVL.